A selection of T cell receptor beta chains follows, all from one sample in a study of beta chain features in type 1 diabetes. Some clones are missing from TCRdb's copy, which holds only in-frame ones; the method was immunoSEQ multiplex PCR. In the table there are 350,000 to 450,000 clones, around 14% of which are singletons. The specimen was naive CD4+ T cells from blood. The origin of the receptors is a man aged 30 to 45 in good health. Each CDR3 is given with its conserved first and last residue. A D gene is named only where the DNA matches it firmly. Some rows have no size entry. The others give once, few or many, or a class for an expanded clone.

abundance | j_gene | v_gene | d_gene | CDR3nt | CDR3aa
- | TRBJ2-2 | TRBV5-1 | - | TGCGCCAGCAGCTGGGACGGGCTCGAGCTGTTTTTT | CASSWDGLELFF
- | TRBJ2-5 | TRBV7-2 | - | TGTGCCAGCAGTCGGGGCGCAGAGACCCAGTACTTC | CASSRGAETQYF
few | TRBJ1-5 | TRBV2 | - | TGTGCCAGCAGCCCTCACACCCAGCCCCAGCATTTT | CASSPHTQPQHF
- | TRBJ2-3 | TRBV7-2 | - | TGTGCCAGCAGCTTAGTGGGCGGAGATACGCAGTATTTT | CASSLVGGDTQYF
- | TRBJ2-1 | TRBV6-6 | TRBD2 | TGTGCCAGCAGTTCCAAGGGACTAGCGGTCAATGAGCAGTTCTTC | CASSSKGLAVNEQFF
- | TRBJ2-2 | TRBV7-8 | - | TGTGCCAGCAGCTCACCCGCTTGGTCGGGCGGGGAGCTGTTTTTT | CASSSPAWSGGELFF
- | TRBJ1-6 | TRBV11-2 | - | TGTGCCAGCAGCTTAGAGGGGAGCTCCTATAATTCACCCCTCCACTTT | CASSLEGSSYNSPLHF
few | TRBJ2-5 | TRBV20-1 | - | TGCAGTGCTACGGCCCGGGAGACCCAGTACTTC | CSATARETQYF
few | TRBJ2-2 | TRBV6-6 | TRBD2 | TGTGCCAGCAGGACCGGGGGGGCCCCCGGGGAGCTGTTTTTT | CASRTGGAPGELFF
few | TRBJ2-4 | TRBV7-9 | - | TGTGCCAGCAGCTTCTCTGGGATAGCCAAAAACATTCAGTACTTC | CASSFSGIAKNIQYF
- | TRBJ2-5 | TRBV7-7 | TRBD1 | TGTGCCAGCAGCCCGGACAGGGGAAGTTGGGAGACCCAGTACTTC | CASSPDRGSWETQYF
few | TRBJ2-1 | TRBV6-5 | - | TGTGCCAGCAGACAGGACACCAAGGGATACAATGAGCAGTTCTTC | CASRQDTKGYNEQFF
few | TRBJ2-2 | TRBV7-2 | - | TGTGCCAGCAGCTTCTCGGCTGCGAACACCGGGGAGCTGTTTTTT | CASSFSAANTGELFF
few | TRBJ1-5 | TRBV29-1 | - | TGCAGCGTTCAAGCCGCCTGGAGTCAGCCCCAGCATTTT | CSVQAAWSQPQHF
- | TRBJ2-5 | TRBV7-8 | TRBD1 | TGTGCCAGCAGCTTGGGCAGGGGGCAGTACCAAGAGACCCAGTACTTC | CASSLGRGQYQETQYF
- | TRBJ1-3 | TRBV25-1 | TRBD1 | TGTGCCAGCAGACCCGGGACAGATGGAAACACCATATATTTT | CASRPGTDGNTIYF
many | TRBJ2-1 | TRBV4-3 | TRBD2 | TGCGCCAGCAGCCAAGTAGCGGGGGTATTCTACAATGAGCAGTTCTTC | CASSQVAGVFYNEQFF
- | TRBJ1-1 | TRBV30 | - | TGTGCCTGGGTGGAAGCTTTCTTT | CAWVEAFF
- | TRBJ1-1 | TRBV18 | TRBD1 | TGTGCCAGCTCACCCCCGGGACAGGGGGTCACTGAAGCTTTCTTT | CASSPPGQGVTEAFF
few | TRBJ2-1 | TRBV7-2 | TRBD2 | TGTGCCAGCAGCTTAGTACGACTAGCGGGGTACAATGAGCAGTTCTTC | CASSLVRLAGYNEQFF
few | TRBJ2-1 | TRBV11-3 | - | TGTGCCAGCAGCCCCGGGCTACTGGTCTCTGCCGCCCTGTACAATGAGCAGTTCTTC | CASSPGLLVSAALYNEQFF
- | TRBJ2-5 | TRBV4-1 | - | TGCGCCAGCAGCCAAGAAAAGACCCAGTACTTC | CASSQEKTQYF
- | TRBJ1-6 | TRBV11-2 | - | TGTGCCAGCACCCAGACGGGGGTCAATTCACCCCTCCACTTT | CASTQTGVNSPLHF
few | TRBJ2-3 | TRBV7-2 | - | TGTGCCAGCAGCTTAGGCCGCGGGACAGATACGCAGTATTTT | CASSLGRGTDTQYF
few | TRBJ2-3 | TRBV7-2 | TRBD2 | TGTGCCAGCAGCTTCGGCGCGGGGGATCATAGCACAGATACGCAGTATTTT | CASSFGAGDHSTDTQYF
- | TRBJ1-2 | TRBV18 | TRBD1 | TGTGCCAGCTCACTGAGGGACAGGGCGTATGGCTACACCTTC | CASSLRDRAYGYTF
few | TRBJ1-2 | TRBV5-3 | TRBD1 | TGTGCCAGAAGCCCAAGGACAGGGACCCTTAACTATGGCTACACCTTC | CARSPRTGTLNYGYTF
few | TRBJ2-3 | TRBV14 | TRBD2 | TGTGCCAGCAGCCAAGAACTAGCGGGATTGGATACGCAGTATTTT | CASSQELAGLDTQYF
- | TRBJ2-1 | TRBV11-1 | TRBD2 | TGTGCCAGCTGCATCGGCGGGAGCTCCGATAATGAGCAGTTCTTC | CASCIGGSSDNEQFF
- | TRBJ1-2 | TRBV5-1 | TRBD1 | TGCGCCAGCAGCTTTTTCGGGACAGACTATGGCTACACCTTC | CASSFFGTDYGYTF
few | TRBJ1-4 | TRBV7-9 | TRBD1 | TGTGCCAGCAGCTTGGCAGGGGGCGCTGAAAAACTGTTTTTT | CASSLAGGAEKLFF
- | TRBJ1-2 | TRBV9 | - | TGTGCCAGCAGCGTAGGTGGCGAGGACTATGGCTACACCTTC | CASSVGGEDYGYTF
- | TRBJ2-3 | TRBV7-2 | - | TGTGCCAGCACCCGGCCGACAGATACGCAGTATTTT | CASTRPTDTQYF
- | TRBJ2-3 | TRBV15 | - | TGTGCCACCAGCAGAGTAGCGGATATTAGCACAGATACGCAGTATTTT | CATSRVADISTDTQYF
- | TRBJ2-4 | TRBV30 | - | TGTGGCTGGAGTCCGGTTGGGGCAGTCCGAGCCAAAAACATTCAGTACTTC | CGWSPVGAVRAKNIQYF
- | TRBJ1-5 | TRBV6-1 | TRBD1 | TGTGCCAGCAGTGACCACGGGACAGGGAGCAATCAGCCCCAGCATTTT | CASSDHGTGSNQPQHF
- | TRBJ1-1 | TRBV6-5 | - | TGTGCCAGCAGTAACCCACAATCTGAAGCTTTCTTT | CASSNPQSEAFF
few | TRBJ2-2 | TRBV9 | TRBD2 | TGTGCCAGCAGCGTAAGCGGGAGCGTCCCCGGGGAGCTGTTTTTT | CASSVSGSVPGELFF
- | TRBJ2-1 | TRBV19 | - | TGTGCCAGTAGTGGAACAGGGGGGGACAATGAGCAGTTCTTC | CASSGTGGDNEQFF
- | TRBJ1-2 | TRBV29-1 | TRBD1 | TGCAGCGTTGGGACAGGTCGAAAGCGCTATGGCTACACCTTC | CSVGTGRKRYGYTF
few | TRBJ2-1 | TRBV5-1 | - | TGCGCCAGCAGCTTGGCGACAGCGAAATACAATGAGCAGTTCTTC | CASSLATAKYNEQFF
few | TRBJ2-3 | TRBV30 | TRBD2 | TGTGCCTGGGCTAGCGGCGGGGCGCAGTATTTT | CAWASGGAQYF
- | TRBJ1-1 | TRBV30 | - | TGTGCCTGGAGCGTGGGGGCGCGCACTGAAGCTTTCTTT | CAWSVGARTEAFF
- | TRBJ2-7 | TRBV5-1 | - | TGCGCCAGCAGCTTGGCCCCGGGGCTCTACGAGCAGTACTTC | CASSLAPGLYEQYF
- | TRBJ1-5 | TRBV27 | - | TGTGCCAGCAGGGCCAAGGGAGAATATAGCAATCAGCCCCAGCATTTT | CASRAKGEYSNQPQHF
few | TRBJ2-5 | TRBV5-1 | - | TGCGCCAGCAGCTTGGACCGACTCACGGAGGAGACCCAGTACTTC | CASSLDRLTEETQYF
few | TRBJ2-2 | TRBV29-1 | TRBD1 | TGCAGCGTTCGAAACAGGGGAAGCAGCGGGGAGCTGTTTTTT | CSVRNRGSSGELFF